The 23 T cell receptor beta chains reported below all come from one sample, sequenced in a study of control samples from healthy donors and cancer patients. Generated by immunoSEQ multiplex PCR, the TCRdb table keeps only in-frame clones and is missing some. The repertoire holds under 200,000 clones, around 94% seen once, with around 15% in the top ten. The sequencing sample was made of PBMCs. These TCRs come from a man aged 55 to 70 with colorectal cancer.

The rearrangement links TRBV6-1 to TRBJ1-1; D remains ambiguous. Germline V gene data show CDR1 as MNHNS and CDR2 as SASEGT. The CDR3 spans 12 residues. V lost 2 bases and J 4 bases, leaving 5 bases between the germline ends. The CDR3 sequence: CASSEMSTEAFF. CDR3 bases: TGTGCCAGCAGTGAAATGTCCACTGAAGCTTTCTTT.

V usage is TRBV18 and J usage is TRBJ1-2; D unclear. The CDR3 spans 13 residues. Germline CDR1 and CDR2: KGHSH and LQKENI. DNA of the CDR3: TGTGTCTCCTCGACCGGGACTAACTATGGCTACACCTTC. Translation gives CVSSTGTNYGYTF.

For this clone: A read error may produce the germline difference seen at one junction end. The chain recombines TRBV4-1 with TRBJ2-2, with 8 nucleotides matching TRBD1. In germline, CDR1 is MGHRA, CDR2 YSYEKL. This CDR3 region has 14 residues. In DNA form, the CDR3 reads TGCGTCAGCAGCCAAGACAGGGGCGGCGGGGAGCTGTTTTTT. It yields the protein CVSSQDRGGGELFF.

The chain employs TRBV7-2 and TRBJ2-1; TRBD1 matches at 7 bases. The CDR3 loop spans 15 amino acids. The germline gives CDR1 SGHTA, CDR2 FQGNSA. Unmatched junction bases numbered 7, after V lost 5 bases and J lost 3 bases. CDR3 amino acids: CASSTSTGIYNEQFF. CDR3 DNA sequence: TGTGCCAGCAGCACATCGACAGGGATCTACAATGAGCAGTTCTTC.

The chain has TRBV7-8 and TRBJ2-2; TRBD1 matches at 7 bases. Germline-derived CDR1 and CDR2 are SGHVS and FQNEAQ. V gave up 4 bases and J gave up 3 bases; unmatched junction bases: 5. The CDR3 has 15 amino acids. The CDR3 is CASSYYRGDTGELFF. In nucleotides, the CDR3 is TGTGCCAGCAGCTACTACAGGGGTGACACCGGGGAGCTGTTTTTT.

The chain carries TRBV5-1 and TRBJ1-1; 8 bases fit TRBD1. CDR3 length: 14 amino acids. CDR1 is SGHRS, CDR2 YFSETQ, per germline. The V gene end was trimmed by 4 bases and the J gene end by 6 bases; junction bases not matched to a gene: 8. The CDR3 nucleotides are TGCGCCAGCAGCCTGGACAGGGAAGACGCTGAAGCTTTCTTT. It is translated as CASSLDREDAEAFF.

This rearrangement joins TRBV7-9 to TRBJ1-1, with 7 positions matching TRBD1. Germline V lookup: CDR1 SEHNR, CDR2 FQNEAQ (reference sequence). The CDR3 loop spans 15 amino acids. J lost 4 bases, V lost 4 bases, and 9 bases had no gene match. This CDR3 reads CASSSNRGLSTEAFF. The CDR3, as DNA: TGTGCCAGCAGCTCGAACAGGGGTTTAAGCACTGAAGCTTTCTTT.

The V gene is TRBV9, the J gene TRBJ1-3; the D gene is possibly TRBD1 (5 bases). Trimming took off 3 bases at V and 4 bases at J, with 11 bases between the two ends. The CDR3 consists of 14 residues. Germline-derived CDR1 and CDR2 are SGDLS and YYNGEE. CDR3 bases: TGTGCCAGCAGCGCAGACAGCTCCGGAAACACCATATATTTT. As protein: CASSADSSGNTIYF.

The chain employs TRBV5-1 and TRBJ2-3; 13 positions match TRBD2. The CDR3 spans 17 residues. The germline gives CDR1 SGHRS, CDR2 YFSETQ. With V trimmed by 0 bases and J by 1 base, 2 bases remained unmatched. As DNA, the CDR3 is TGCGCCAGCAGCTTGGGAGGGACTAGCGGGGGCACAGATACGCAGTATTTT. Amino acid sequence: CASSLGGTSGGTDTQYF.

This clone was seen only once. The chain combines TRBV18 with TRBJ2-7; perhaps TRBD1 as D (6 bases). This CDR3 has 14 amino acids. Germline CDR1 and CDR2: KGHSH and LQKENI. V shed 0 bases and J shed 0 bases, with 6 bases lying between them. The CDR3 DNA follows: TGTGCCAGCTCACCACCAGGGGGCTCCTACGAGCAGTACTTC. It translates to CASSPPGGSYEQYF.

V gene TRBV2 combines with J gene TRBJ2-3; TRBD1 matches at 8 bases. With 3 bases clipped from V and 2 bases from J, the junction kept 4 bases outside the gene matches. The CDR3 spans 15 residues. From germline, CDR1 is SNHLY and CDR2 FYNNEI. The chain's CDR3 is CASSETGVNTDTQYF. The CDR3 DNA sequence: TGTGCCAGCAGTGAGACAGGGGTTAACACAGATACGCAGTATTTT.

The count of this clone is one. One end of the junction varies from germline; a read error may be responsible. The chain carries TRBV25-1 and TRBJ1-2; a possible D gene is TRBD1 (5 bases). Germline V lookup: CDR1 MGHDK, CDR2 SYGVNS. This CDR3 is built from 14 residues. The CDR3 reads CASSGDLPRYGHTF. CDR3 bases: TGTGCCAGCAGTGGGGACCTTCCTAGGTATGGCCACACCTTC.

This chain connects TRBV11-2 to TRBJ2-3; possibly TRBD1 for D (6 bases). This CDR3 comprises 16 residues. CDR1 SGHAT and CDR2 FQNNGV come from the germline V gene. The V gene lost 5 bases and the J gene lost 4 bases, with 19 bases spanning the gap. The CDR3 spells CASSQVQGFSADTQYF. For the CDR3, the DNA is TGTGCCAGCAGCCAGGTACAGGGATTCTCCGCAGATACGCAGTATTTT.

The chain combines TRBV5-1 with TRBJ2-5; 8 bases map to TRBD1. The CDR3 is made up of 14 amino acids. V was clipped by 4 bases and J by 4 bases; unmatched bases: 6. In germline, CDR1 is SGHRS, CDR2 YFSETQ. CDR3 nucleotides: TGCGCCAGCAGCGAAGGCAGGGGGCGAGAGACCCAGTACTTC. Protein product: CASSEGRGRETQYF.

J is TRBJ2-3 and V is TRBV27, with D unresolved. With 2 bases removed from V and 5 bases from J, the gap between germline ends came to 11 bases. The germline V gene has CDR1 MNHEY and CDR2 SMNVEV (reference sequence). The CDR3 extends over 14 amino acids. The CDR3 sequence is CASSLKVVQDTQYF. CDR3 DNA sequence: TGTGCCAGCAGTTTAAAAGTGGTCCAAGATACGCAGTATTTT.

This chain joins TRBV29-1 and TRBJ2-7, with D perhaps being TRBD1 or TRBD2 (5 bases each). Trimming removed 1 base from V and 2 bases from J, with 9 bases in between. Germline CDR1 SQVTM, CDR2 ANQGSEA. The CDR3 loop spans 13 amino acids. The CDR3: CSVEVGTTYEQYF. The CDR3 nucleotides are TGCAGCGTTGAAGTGGGGACGACCTACGAGCAGTACTTC.

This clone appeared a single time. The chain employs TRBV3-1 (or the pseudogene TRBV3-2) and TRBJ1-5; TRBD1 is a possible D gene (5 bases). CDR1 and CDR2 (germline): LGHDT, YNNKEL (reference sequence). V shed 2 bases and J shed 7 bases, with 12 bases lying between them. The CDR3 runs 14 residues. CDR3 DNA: TGTGCCAGCAGCCAATCGATGGGGGGGCAGCCCCAGCATTTT. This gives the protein CASSQSMGGQPQHF.

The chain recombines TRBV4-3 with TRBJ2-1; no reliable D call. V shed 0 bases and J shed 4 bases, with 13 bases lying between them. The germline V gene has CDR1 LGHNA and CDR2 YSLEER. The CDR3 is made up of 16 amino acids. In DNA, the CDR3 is TGCGCCAGCAGCCAAGATGGTGAGAATACTTACAATGAGCAGTTCTTC. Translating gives CASSQDGENTYNEQFF.

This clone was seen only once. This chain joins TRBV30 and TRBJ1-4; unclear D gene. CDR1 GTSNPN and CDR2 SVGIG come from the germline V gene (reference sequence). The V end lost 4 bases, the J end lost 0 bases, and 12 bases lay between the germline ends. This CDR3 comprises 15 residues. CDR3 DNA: TGTGCCTGGAAGCCCCCCAGAACAACTAATGAAAAACTGTTTTTT. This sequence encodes CAWKPPRTTNEKLFF.

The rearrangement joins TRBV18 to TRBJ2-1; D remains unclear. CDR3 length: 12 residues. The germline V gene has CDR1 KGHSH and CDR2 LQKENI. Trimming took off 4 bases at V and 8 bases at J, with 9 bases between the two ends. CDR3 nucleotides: TGTGCCAGCTCACTCGACCAACATGAGCAGTTCTTC. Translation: CASSLDQHEQFF.

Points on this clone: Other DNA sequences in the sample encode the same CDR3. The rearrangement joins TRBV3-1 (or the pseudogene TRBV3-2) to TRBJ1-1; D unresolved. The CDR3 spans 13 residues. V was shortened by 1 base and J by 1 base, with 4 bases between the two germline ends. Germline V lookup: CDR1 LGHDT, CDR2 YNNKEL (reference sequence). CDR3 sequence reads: CASSQAGNTEAFF. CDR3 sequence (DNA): TGTGCCAGCAGCCAAGCTGGGAACACTGAAGCTTTCTTT.

The CDR3, as DNA: TGTGCCAGTAGTATAGATTCGGCCACCCAGTACTATGGCTACACCTTC. It translates to CASSIDSATQYYGYTF. This chain connects TRBV19 to TRBJ1-2; D gene uncertain. CDR1 and CDR2 (germline): LNHDA, SQIVND (reference sequence). Trimming left V 0 bases short and J 3 bases short, with 14 bases between. CDR3 length: 16 residues.

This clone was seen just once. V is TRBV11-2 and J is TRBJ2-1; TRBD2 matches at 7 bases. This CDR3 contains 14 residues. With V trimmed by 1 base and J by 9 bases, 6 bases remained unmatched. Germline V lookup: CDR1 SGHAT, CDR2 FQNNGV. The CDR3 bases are TGTGCCAGCAGCTTAGGCGGGAGTACAATTGAGCAGTTCTTC. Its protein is CASSLGGSTIEQFF.